The 12 T cell receptor beta chains given below trace back to one sample, sequenced in a study of T cell clones after liver transplantation. The data were produced by immunoSEQ multiplex PCR, yet TCRdb's version contains in-frame clones alone and is incomplete. This sample carries tens of thousands of clones, about two thirds of them seen once, and the ten largest clones take about 2.7%. The starting material was CD4+ T cells from blood, obtained at the roughly 16-month timepoint. These receptors were taken from a human patient who received a liver transplant. Some T cells may have come from the graft donor.

V usage is TRBV29-1 and J usage is TRBJ2-7, with 7 bases aligning to TRBD1. CDR3 length: 14 residues. Looked up from germline, CDR1 is SQVTM and CDR2 is ANQGSEA. Germline trimming cut 4 bases from V and 6 bases from J; bases unmatched to any gene: 12. The CDR3 region is CSVGTGALTFEQYF. The CDR3 region has the DNA TGCAGCGTTGGTACAGGGGCCCTTACATTCGAGCAGTACTTC.

This clone was observed at least ten times. The chain has TRBV20-1 and TRBJ2-1; D gene unclear. Trimming shortened V by 6 bases and J by 7 bases, and 10 bases separated the two germline ends. This CDR3 comprises 11 residues. Germline V CDR1 and CDR2: DFQATT, SNEGSKA (reference sequence). CDR3 bases: TGCAGTGCGTCGCAGGAGAATGAGCAGTTCTTC. It yields the protein CSASQENEQFF.

The chain couples TRBV2 to TRBJ1-1, with D possibly matching TRBD1 (6 bases). Germline lookup yields CDR1 SNHLY and CDR2 FYNNEI. The CDR3 length is 14 residues. The V gene lost 6 bases and the J gene lost 1 base, with 12 bases spanning the gap. The CDR3 coding sequence is TGTGCCAGCAGCCGTCAGGGGCCGAACACTGAAGCTTTCTTT. Residues: CASSRQGPNTEAFF.

This rearrangement joins TRBV6-4 to TRBJ2-1, with D tentatively TRBD1 (5 bases). This CDR3 comprises 14 residues. Trimming pared 4 bases from V and 5 bases from J, leaving 12 bases between. From germline, CDR1 is MRHNA and CDR2 SNTAGT. This CDR3 is CASSVSGQHNEQFF. In nucleotides, the CDR3 is TGTGCCAGCAGTGTTTCTGGACAACACAATGAGCAGTTCTTC.

The V gene is TRBV5-1, the J gene TRBJ2-5; tentatively, D is TRBD1 (6 bases). The CDR3 has 13 amino acids. Germline V gene lookup returns CDR1 SGHRS and CDR2 YFSETQ. V lost 3 bases and J 1 base, leaving 7 bases between the germline ends. This chain's CDR3 is CASSSQGQETQYF. The CDR3 DNA is TGCGCCAGCAGCTCACAGGGCCAAGAGACCCAGTACTTC. The variable domain in full, with the rest retrieved from reference TRBV5-1 and TRBJ2-5, is KAGVTQTPRYLIKTRGQQVTLSCSPISGHRSVSWYQQTPGQGLQFLFEYFSETQRNKGNFPGRFSGRQFSNSRSEMNVSTLELGDSALYLCASSSQGQETQYFGPGTRLLVL.

The chain recombines TRBV19 with TRBJ1-5, with a possible D match to TRBD1 (5 bases). Germline loops: CDR1 LNHDA, CDR2 SQIVND (reference sequence). The V gene lost 10 bases and the J gene lost 6 bases, with 19 bases spanning the gap. The CDR3 loop spans 14 amino acids. The CDR3 DNA sequence: TGTGCCACCCAGGACGGACATCTTTCTCAGCCCCAGCATTTT. Translation gives CATQDGHLSQPQHF. Using reference TRBV19 and TRBJ1-5 for the parts outside the CDR3, the full variable domain is DGGITQSPKYLFRKEGQNVTLSCEQNLNHDAMYWYRQDPGQGLRLIYYSQIVNDFQKGDIAEGYSVSREKKESFPLTVTSAQKNPTAFYLCATQDGHLSQPQHFGDGTRLSIL.

Here the CDR3 DNA reads TGTGCCAGCAGCTCACCGAGTCGCTCTAGCGGGGGGATGTCAGAGACCCAGTACTTC. This codes for CASSSPSRSSGGMSETQYF. The chain employs TRBV7-9 and TRBJ2-5; the match to TRBD2 covers 11 bases. V lost 4 bases, J lost 4 bases, and 17 bases stayed unmatched. The CDR3 is 19 amino acids. Looked up from germline, CDR1 is SEHNR and CDR2 is FQNEAQ (reference sequence).

This chain joins TRBV9 and TRBJ2-1; D is possibly TRBD1 or TRBD2 (5 bases each). Germline V gives CDR1 SGDLS, CDR2 YYNGEE. The CDR3 loop spans 15 amino acids. V was cut by 6 bases and J by 0 bases, with 13 bases left in between. The CDR3 loop reads CASTQGTNSYNEQFF. The CDR3 DNA sequence: TGTGCCAGCACCCAAGGGACCAACTCCTACAATGAGCAGTTCTTC.

The chain has TRBV5-1 and TRBJ1-2, with 9 bases aligning to TRBD1. The V gene's germline CDR1 is SGHRS and CDR2 YFSETQ. The CDR3 consists of 15 residues. V gave up 7 bases and J gave up 3 bases; unmatched junction bases: 10. The CDR3 here is CASRFGTGKDYGYTF. In DNA form, the CDR3 reads TGCGCCAGCCGATTCGGGACAGGGAAGGACTATGGCTACACCTTC.

The chain links TRBV7-9 to TRBJ2-1, with no clear D. V lost 6 bases, J lost 6 bases, and 6 bases lay in between. Germline CDR1 reads SEHNR; CDR2 reads FQNEAQ (reference sequence). The CDR3 covers 11 residues. The DNA of the CDR3 is TGTGCCAGCAGTACCGGCAATGAGCAGTTCTTC. This gives the protein CASSTGNEQFF. The complete variable domain, with remaining parts taken from reference TRBV7-9 and TRBJ2-1, reads DTGVSQNPRHKITKRGQNVTFRCDPISEHNRLYWYRQTLGQGPEFLTYFQNEAQLEKSRLLSDRFSAERPKGSFSTLEIQRTEQGDSAMYLCASSTGNEQFFGPGTRLTVL.

This chain connects TRBV6-5 to TRBJ2-5; D is possibly TRBD1 (6 bases). V was pared by 4 bases and J by 2 bases, with 11 bases between. The CDR3 is 14 amino acids. Germline CDR1 and CDR2: MNHEY and SVGAGI. CDR3 DNA sequence: TGTGCCAGCAGTTGGCGAGGGGGACAAGAGACCCAGTACTTC. Translating it yields CASSWRGGQETQYF.

This clone was seen a few times. The rearrangement uses TRBV5-1 and TRBJ1-2; tentatively, D is TRBD1 (5 bases). Germline loops: CDR1 SGHRS, CDR2 YFSETQ. The length of the CDR3 is 14 residues. Trimming shortened V by 4 bases and J by 8 bases, and 18 bases separated the two germline ends. The CDR3 sequence: CASSPLDSGSGYTF. CDR3 sequence (DNA): TGCGCCAGCAGCCCCCTAGACAGCGGCTCGGGCTACACCTTC. The whole variable domain, remainder taken from reference TRBV5-1 and TRBJ1-2, is KAGVTQTPRYLIKTRGQQVTLSCSPISGHRSVSWYQQTPGQGLQFLFEYFSETQRNKGNFPGRFSGRQFSNSRSEMNVSTLELGDSALYLCASSPLDSGSGYTFGSGTRLTVV.